This T cell receptor (beta chain) was captured by sequencing in a study of sequential checkpoint blockade in melanoma. Described treatment: randomized to nivolumab then ipilimumab (arm A) or the reverse (arm B). Germline V gene sequence: CDR1 SGDLS, CDR2 YYNGEE. Trimming at V came to 0 bases and at J to 2 bases, leaving 4 bases not matched to a gene. This CDR3 spans 16 amino acids. Some clones are missing from TCRdb's copy, which holds only in-frame ones; the method was immunoSEQ multiplex PCR. This sample has about 32,000 clones, with approximately 77% found just once. The chain joins TRBV9 to TRBJ1-2, with 10 bases fitting TRBD1. This material consisted of CD8+ T cells sorted from blood (inferred from file names), taken from a patient given nivolumab and ipilimumab in sequence. This TCR was recovered from a human donor with melanoma. Written as DNA, the CDR3 is TGTGCCAGCAGCGTAGCTGAGACAGGGGGCAACTATGGCTACACCTTC. It codes for CASSVAETGGNYGYTF.